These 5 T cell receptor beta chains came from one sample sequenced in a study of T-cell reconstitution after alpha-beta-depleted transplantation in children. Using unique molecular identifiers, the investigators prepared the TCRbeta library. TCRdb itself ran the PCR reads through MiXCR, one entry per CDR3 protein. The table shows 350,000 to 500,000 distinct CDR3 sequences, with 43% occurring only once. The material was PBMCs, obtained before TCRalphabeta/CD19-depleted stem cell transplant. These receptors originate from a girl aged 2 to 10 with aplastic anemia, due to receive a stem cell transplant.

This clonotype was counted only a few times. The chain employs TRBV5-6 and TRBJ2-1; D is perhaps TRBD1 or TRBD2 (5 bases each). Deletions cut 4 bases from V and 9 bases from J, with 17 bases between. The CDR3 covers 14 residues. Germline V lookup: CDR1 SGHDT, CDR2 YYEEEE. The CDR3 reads CASSPTGTYFEQFF. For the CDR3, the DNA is TGTGCCAGCAGCCCCACCGGGACCTACTTTGAGCAGTTCTTC. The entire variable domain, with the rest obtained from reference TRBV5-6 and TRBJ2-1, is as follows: DAGVTQSPTHLIKTRGQQVTLRCSPKSGHDTVSWYQQALGQGPQFIFQYYEEEERQRGNFPDRFSGHQFPNYSSELNVNALLLGDSALYLCASSPTGTYFEQFFGPGTRLTVL.

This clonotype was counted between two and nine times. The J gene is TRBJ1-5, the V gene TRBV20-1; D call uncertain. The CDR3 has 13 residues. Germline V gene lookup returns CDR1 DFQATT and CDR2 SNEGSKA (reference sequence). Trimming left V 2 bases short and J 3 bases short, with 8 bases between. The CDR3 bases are TGCAGTGCTAGAAGACGGATCAATCAGCCCCAGCATTTT. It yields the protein CSARRRINQPQHF.

Written as DNA, the CDR3 is TGTGCCAGCGCCAATGATTTTCGAGGCACAGATACGCAGTATTTT. This translates into CASANDFRGTDTQYF. The V gene is TRBV5-4, the J gene TRBJ2-3; D remains unclear. This CDR3 has 15 residues. The V and J ends lost 7 bases and 1 base respectively, with 16 bases between them. The V gene's germline CDR1 is SGHNT and CDR2 YYREEE (reference sequence).

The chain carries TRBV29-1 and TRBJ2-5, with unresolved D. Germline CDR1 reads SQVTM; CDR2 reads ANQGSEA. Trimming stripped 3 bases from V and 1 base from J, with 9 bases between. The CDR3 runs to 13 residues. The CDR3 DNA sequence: TGCAGCGTTGAGATCTGGTCCCAAGAGACCCAGTACTTC. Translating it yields CSVEIWSQETQYF.

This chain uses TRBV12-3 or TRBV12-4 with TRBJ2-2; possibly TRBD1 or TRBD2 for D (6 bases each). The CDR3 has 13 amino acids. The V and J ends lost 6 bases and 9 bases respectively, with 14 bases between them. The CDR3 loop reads CASSLSGAWELFF. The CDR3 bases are TGTGCCAGCAGCCTCTCGGGGGCCTGGGAGCTGTTTTTT.